The sequence of this TCR beta chain was determined in a study of shared clonotypes between healthy human individuals. A roughly 220 ng quantity of DNA, tens of thousands of T cell genomes, went into the sorted-subset replicate PCRs. The repertoire was sequenced with immunoSEQ multiplex PCR; TCRdb's copy has only in-frame clones and lacks some. The sample includes approximately 2.5 million clones, roughly nine tenths of them seen just once. Germline-derived CDR1 and CDR2 are GTSNPN and SVGIG (reference sequence). This CDR3 has 17 amino acids. The V gene end was trimmed by 2 bases and the J gene end by 4 bases; junction bases not matched to a gene: 12.

The sequencing sample was made of naive CD4+ T cells sorted from blood. Subset reported: CD45RA+ positively selected. This chain links TRBV30 with TRBJ2-7, with 12 bases fitting TRBD1. The sequence came from a man aged 18 to 29 in good health. The chain's CDR3 is CAWSPAAPGQGAYEQYF. The CDR3 bases are TGTGCCTGGAGTCCTGCCGCCCCGGGACAGGGGGCTTACGAGCAGTACTTC.